This is a list of T cell receptor beta chains from one sample in a study of T-cell reconstitution after alpha-beta-depleted transplantation in children. MiXCR was run by TCRdb on the PCR reads, yielding one entry per CDR3 protein. This table holds 490,000 or so distinct CDR3 sequences, under 15% found once. The source was PBMCs from the stem cell graft donor, collected from the stem cell graft. These receptors came from a human donor who donated a stem cell graft to a child with combined immunodeficiency. Both conserved end residues are part of each CDR3. The order of the fields is J gene, V gene, clone size, D gene, CDR3 protein, CDR3 DNA. D genes are given only for firm matches. For some rows the clone size is stated as once, few or many, or as a class when expanded; others skip it.

TRBJ2-1,TRBV28,many,-,CASSSPVLYNEQFF,TGTGCCAGCAGCTCTCCCGTGCTGTACAATGAGCAGTTCTTC
TRBJ2-5,TRBV6-1,-,-,CASSAGQNQETQYF,TGTGCCAGCAGTGCCGGACAGAACCAAGAGACCCAGTACTTC
TRBJ2-7,TRBV18,many,-,CASSPRPGEGNEQYF,TGTGCCAGCTCACCCCGCCCGGGAGAGGGGAACGAGCAGTACTTC
TRBJ2-1,TRBV10-2,few,TRBD2,CASSEGGLAGERSYNEQFF,TGCGCCAGCAGTGAAGGGGGACTAGCGGGAGAACGGTCCTACAATGAGCAGTTCTTC
TRBJ1-3,TRBV12-3/TRBV12-4,-,TRBD1,CASRIDRGPGNTIYF,TGTGCCAGCAGGATAGACAGGGGGCCTGGAAACACCATATATTTT
TRBJ2-1,TRBV25-1,-,-,CASSGEASYNEQFF,TGTGCCAGCTCCGGGGAGGCTTCCTACAATGAGCAGTTCTTC
TRBJ2-1,TRBV28,many,-,CASSPRGGGYNEQFF,TGTGCCAGCAGCCCCAGGGGCGGGGGATACAATGAGCAGTTCTTC
TRBJ1-1,TRBV29-1,-,-,CSVRADPNTEAFF,TGCAGCGTTAGGGCAGATCCGAACACTGAAGCTTTCTTT
TRBJ1-3,TRBV4-2,-,-,CASSQDASYSGNTIYF,TGTGCCAGCAGCCAAGATGCAAGCTACTCTGGAAACACCATATATTTT
TRBJ2-3,TRBV6-1,-,TRBD2,CASRIGLAGGDTQYF,TGTGCCAGCAGAATAGGACTAGCGGGAGGAGATACGCAGTATTTT
TRBJ2-3,TRBV7-3,few,-,CASSPTGPPDTQYF,TGTGCCAGCAGCCCAACAGGGCCTCCAGATACGCAGTATTTT
TRBJ2-1,TRBV5-6,few,-,CASSLGPIKFF,TGTGCCAGCAGCTTGGGGCCAATAAAGTTCTTC
TRBJ2-6,TRBV29-1,few,TRBD1,CSVEQGQEISGANVLTF,TGCAGCGTGGAACAGGGACAGGAGATCTCTGGGGCCAACGTCCTGACTTTC
TRBJ2-7,TRBV6-2/TRBV6-3,few,TRBD2,CASSYFGLVYEQYF,TGTGCCAGCAGTTACTTTGGACTAGTTTACGAGCAGTACTTC
TRBJ2-3,TRBV7-9,-,-,CASRGRGETSTDTQYF,TGTGCCAGCAGGGGGAGGGGGGAGACTAGCACAGATACGCAGTATTTT
TRBJ1-2,TRBV28,few,TRBD1,CASSQPGQGLYGYTF,TGTGCCAGCAGTCAGCCGGGACAGGGCCTCTATGGCTACACCTTC
TRBJ2-1,TRBV18,few,-,CASSPRSPHEQFF,TGTGCCAGCTCACCACGTAGCCCCCATGAGCAGTTCTTC
TRBJ2-5,TRBV18,many,TRBD1,CASSTGTGGETQYF,TGTGCCAGCTCAACTGGGACAGGGGGAGAGACCCAGTACTTC
TRBJ2-6,TRBV12-3/TRBV12-4,many,TRBD1,CASSFRGLSSGANVLTF,TGTGCCAGCAGTTTCAGGGGGCTCAGCTCTGGGGCCAACGTCCTGACTTTC
TRBJ2-7,TRBV3-1,many,TRBD2,CASSQGLAVSYEQYF,TGTGCCAGCAGCCAAGGTCTAGCGGTCTCCTACGAGCAGTACTTC
TRBJ2-7,TRBV4-2,many,-,CASSQYGGSYEQYF,TGTGCCAGCAGCCAATACGGCGGTTCCTACGAGCAGTACTTC
TRBJ2-1,TRBV7-9,many,TRBD2,CASSFPTSGRGYNEQFF,TGTGCCAGCAGCTTTCCGACTAGCGGGAGGGGCTACAATGAGCAGTTCTTC
TRBJ2-1,TRBV4-3,many,-,CASSQEGSNPYNEQFF,TGCGCCAGCAGCCAAGAGGGGAGTAACCCCTACAATGAGCAGTTCTTC
TRBJ1-1,TRBV20-1,few,TRBD1,CSAPGQGRTEAFF,TGCAGTGCGCCAGGACAGGGGAGGACTGAAGCTTTCTTT
TRBJ1-1,TRBV25-1,-,-,CASSELRGNTEAFF,TGTGCCAGCAGTGAATTACGTGGGAACACTGAAGCTTTCTTT
TRBJ2-2,TRBV7-9,-,-,CASSRFLEAGELFF,TGTGCCAGCAGCCGGTTCCTAGAGGCCGGGGAGCTGTTTTTT
TRBJ2-1,TRBV3-1,few,-,CASSQGLAEGAYNEQFF,TGTGCCAGCAGCCAAGGGCTAGCGGAGGGGGCCTACAATGAGCAGTTCTTC
TRBJ2-1,TRBV2,many,-,CASNGGSYNEQFF,TGTGCCAGCAACGGGGGATCCTACAATGAGCAGTTCTTC
TRBJ2-3,TRBV6-2/TRBV6-3,-,TRBD1,CASSYGWRRDRATDTQYF,TGTGCCAGCAGTTACGGCTGGCGGCGGGACAGGGCTACAGATACGCAGTATTTT
TRBJ2-7,TRBV7-9,few,TRBD1,CASSTTGSPYEQYF,TGTGCCAGCAGCACGACAGGGTCCCCCTACGAGCAGTACTTC
TRBJ2-3,TRBV5-1,many,TRBD2,CASSEGLAPTDTQYF,TGCGCCAGCAGCGAGGGACTAGCTCCCACAGATACGCAGTATTTT
TRBJ2-7,TRBV20-1,-,-,CSARRTSYEQYF,TGCAGTGCCAGGAGGACCAGCTACGAGCAGTACTTC
TRBJ1-2,TRBV13,-,-,CASSSTASGYGYTF,TGTGCCAGCAGCTCGACAGCCTCTGGCTATGGCTACACCTTC
TRBJ2-1,TRBV20-1,-,TRBD2,CSARTSNYNEQFF,TGCAGTGCCCGGACTAGCAACTACAATGAGCAGTTCTTC
TRBJ2-7,TRBV7-2,many,TRBD2,CASSLGQLAGTRYEQYF,TGTGCCAGCAGCTTAGGCCAACTAGCGGGGACCCGCTACGAGCAGTACTTC